This TCR beta chain emerged from a study of blood T cell repertoires in COVID-19. Study-level information: Spain, Italy and the United States supplied samples that represented acute and convalescent COVID-19.

The CDR3 length is 16 residues. After removal of 4 bases from V and 5 bases from J, the junction contained 10 bases not matched to a gene. Germline-derived CDR1 and CDR2 are SGHRS and YFSETQ. Profiled with immunoSEQ multiplex PCR; TCRdb holds only in-frame clones, not every one. There are roughly 50,000 clones in the sample; roughly 90% occur only once, and around 20% lies in the top ten. This TCR came from a human donor in a cohort sampled during active COVID-19. The sample was peripheral blood. The chain recombines TRBV5-1 with TRBJ1-1; 11 bases align to TRBD1. CDR3: CASSHGQGAPRTEAFF. DNA of the CDR3: TGCGCCAGCAGCCACGGACAGGGGGCGCCGAGGACTGAAGCTTTCTTT.